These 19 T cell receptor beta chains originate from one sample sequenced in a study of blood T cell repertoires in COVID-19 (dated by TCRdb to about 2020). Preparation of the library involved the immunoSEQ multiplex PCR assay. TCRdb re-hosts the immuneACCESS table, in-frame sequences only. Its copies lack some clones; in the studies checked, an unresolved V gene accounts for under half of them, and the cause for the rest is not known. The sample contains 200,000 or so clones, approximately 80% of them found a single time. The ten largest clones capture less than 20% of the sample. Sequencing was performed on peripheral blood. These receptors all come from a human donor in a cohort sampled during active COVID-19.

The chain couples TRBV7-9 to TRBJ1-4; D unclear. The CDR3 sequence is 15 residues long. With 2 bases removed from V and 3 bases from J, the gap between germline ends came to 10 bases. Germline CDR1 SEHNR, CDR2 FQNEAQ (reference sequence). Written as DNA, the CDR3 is TGTGCCAGCAGCTTATCTAGGAGAGCTAATGAAAAACTGTTTTTT. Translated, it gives CASSLSRRANEKLFF.

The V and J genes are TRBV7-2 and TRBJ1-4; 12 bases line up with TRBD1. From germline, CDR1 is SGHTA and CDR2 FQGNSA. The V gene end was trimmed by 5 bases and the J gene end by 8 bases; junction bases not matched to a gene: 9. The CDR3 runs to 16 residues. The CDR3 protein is CASSPGQGAFGEKLFF. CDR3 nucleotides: TGTGCCAGCAGCCCGGGACAGGGGGCTTTCGGCGAAAAACTGTTTTTT.

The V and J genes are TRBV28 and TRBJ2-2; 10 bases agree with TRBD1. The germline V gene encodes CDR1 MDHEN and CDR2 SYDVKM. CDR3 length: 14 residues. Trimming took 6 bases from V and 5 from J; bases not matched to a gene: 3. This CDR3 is CASRGQGRTGELFF. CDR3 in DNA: TGTGCCAGCAGGGGACAGGGGAGGACCGGGGAGCTGTTTTTT.

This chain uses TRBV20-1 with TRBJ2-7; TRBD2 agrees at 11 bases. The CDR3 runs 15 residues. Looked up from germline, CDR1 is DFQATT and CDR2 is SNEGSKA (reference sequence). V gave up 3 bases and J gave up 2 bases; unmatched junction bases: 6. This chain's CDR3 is CSASLGTSGTYEQYF. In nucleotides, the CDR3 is TGCAGTGCTAGTCTCGGGACTAGCGGTACCTACGAGCAGTACTTC.

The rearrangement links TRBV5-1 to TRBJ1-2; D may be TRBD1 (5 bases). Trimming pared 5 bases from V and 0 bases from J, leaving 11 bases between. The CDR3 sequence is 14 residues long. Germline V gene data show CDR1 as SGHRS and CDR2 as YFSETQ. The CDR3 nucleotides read TGCGCCAGCAGTTCGGGGGGAGCTAACTATGGCTACACCTTC. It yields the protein CASSSGGANYGYTF.

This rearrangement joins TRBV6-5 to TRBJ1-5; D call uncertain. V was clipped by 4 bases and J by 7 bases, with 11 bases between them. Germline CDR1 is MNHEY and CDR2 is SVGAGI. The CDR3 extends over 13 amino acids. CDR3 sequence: CASSSRGEQPQHF. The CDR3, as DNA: TGTGCCAGCAGTTCACGCGGGGAACAGCCCCAGCATTTT.

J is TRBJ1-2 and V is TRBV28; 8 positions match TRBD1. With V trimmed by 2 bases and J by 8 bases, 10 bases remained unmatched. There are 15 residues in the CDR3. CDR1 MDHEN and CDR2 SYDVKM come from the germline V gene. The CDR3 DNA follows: TGTGCCAGCAGTTTAGCCCCAAGGACAGGGCGAGGCTACACCTTC. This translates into CASSLAPRTGRGYTF.

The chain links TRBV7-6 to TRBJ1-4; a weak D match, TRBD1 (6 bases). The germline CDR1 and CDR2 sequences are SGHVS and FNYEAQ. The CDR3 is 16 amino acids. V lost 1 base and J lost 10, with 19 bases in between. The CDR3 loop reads CASSLGGRGGSGKLFF. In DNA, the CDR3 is TGTGCCAGCAGCTTAGGGGGCCGGGGGGGCAGCGGAAAACTGTTTTTT.

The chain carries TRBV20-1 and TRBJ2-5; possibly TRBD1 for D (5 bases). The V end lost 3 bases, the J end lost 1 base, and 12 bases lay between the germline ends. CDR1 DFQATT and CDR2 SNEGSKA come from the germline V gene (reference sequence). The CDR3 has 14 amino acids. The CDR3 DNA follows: TGCAGTGCTAGTCTGAAGGGGTCCCAAGAGACCCAGTACTTC. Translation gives CSASLKGSQETQYF.

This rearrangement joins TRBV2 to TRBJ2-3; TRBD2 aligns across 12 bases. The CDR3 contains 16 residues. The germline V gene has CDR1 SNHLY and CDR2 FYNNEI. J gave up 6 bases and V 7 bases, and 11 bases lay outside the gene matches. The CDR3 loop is CASTQWASGGVDTQYF. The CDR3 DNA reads TGTGCCAGCACCCAGTGGGCTAGCGGGGGGGTTGATACGCAGTATTTT. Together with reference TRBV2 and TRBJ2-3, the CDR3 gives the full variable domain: EPEVTQTPSHQVTQMGQEVILRCVPISNHLYFYWYRQILGQKVEFLVSFYNNEISEKSEIFDDQFSVERPDGSNFTLKIRSTKLEDSAMYFCASTQWASGGVDTQYFGPGTRLTVL.

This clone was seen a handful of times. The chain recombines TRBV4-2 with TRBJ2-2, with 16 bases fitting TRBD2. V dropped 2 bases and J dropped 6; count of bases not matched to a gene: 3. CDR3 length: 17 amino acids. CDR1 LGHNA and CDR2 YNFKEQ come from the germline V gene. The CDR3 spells CASSQSGTSGRAGELFF. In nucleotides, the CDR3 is TGTGCCAGCAGCCAATCCGGGACTAGCGGGAGGGCCGGGGAGCTGTTTTTT.

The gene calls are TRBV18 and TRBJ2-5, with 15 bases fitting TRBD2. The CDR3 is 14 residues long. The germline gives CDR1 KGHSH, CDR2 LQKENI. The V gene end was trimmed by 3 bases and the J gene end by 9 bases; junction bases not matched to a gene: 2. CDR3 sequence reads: CASSPGTSGRPQYF. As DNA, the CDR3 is TGTGCCAGCTCACCCGGGACTAGCGGGAGGCCCCAGTACTTC.

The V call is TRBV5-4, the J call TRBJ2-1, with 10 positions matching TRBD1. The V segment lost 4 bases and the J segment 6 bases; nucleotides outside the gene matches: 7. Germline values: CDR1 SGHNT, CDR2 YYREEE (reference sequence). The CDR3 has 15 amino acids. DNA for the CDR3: TGTGCCAGCAGCGGGGGACAGGGGTATGTCAATGAGCAGTTCTTC. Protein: CASSGGQGYVNEQFF.

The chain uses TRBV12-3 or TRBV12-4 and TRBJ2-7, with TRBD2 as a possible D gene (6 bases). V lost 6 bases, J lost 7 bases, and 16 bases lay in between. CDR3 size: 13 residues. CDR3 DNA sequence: TGTGCCAGCAGCTTGGGACTCAACGGGGAGCAGTACTTC. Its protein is CASSLGLNGEQYF.

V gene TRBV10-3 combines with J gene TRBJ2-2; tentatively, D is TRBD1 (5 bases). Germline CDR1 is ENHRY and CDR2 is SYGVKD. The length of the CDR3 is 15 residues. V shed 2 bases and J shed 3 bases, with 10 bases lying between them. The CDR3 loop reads CAISEQGSDTGELFF. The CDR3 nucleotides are TGTGCCATCAGTGAGCAGGGAAGTGACACCGGGGAGCTGTTTTTT.

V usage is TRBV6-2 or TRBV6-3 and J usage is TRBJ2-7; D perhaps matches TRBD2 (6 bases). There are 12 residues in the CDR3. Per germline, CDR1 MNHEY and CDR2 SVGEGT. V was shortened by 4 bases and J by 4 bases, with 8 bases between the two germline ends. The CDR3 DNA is TGTGCCAGCAGTTCCGGGGGATACGAGCAGTACGTC. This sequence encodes CASSSGGYEQYV.

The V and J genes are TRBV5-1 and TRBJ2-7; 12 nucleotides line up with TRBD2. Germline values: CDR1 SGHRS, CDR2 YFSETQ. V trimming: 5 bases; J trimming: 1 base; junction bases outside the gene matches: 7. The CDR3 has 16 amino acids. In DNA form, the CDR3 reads TGCGCCAGCAGAATGACTAGCGGGAGCCCATCCTACGAGCAGTACTTC. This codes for CASRMTSGSPSYEQYF.

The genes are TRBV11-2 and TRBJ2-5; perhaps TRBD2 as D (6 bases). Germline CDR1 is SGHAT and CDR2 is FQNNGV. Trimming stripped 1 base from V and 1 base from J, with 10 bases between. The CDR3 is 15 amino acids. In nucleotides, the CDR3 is TGTGCCAGCAGCTTAGCGGGGGTTTTCCAAGAGACCCAGTACTTC. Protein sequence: CASSLAGVFQETQYF.

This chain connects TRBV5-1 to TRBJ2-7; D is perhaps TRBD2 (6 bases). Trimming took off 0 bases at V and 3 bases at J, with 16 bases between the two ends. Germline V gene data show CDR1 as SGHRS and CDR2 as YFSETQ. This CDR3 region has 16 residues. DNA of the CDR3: TGCGCCAGCAGCTTGGACCCAGGAGCCGGGGGCTACGAGCAGTACTTC. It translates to CASSLDPGAGGYEQYF. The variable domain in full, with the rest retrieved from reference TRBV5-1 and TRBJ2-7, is KAGVTQTPRYLIKTRGQQVTLSCSPISGHRSVSWYQQTPGQGLQFLFEYFSETQRNKGNFPGRFSGRQFSNSRSEMNVSTLELGDSALYLCASSLDPGAGGYEQYFGPGTRLTVT.